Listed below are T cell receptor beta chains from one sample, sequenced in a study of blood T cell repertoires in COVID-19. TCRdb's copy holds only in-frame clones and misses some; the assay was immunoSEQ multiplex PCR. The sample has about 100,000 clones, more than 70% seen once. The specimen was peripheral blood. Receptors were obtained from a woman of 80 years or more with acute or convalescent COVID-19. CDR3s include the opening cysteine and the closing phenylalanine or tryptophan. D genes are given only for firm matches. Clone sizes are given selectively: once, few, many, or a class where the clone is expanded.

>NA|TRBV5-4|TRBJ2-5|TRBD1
TGTGCCAGCAGCACCGGACAGGGGGCTCAAGAGACCCAGTACTTC
CASSTGQGAQETQYF
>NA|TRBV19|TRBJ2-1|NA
TGTGCCAGTAGTATAGGTCTAGCAAATGAGCAGTTCTTC
CASSIGLANEQFF
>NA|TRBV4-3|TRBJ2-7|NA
TGCGCCAGCAGCCAAGTGGGGGGGGCTCCCTACGAGCAGTACTTC
CASSQVGGAPYEQYF
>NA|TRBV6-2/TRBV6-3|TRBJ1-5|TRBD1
TGTGCCAGCAGCCCGACAGGGGGAAGCAATCAGCCCCAGCATTTT
CASSPTGGSNQPQHF
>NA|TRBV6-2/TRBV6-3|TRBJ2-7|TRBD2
TGTGCCAGCAGCCTACTAGCGGGAGTTGGCGAGCAGTACTTC
CASSLLAGVGEQYF
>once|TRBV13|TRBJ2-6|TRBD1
TGTGCCAGCAGCAAACCGGGACAGGGAACAGGGGCCAACGTCCTGACTTTC
CASSKPGQGTGANVLTF
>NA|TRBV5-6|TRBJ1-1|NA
TGTGCCAGCAGCTTCGGTAGAGACACTGAAGCTTTCTTT
CASSFGRDTEAFF
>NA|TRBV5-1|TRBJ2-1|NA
TGCGCCAGCAGCTTGGCAGGCAATGAGCAGTTCTTC
CASSLAGNEQFF
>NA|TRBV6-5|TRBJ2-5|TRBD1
TGTGCCAGCAGGACCCATCACAGGGGACGGGAGACCCAGTACTTC
CASRTHHRGRETQYF
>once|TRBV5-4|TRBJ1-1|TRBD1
TGTGCCAGCAGCTTCCCCGGGACAGGGGCGGTGAACACTGAAGCTTTCTTT
CASSFPGTGAVNTEAFF
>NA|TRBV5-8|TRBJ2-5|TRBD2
TGTGCCAGCAGCCTCGGACTAGCGGGAGAAGAGACCCAGTACTTC
CASSLGLAGEETQYF
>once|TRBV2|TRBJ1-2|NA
TGTGCCAGCAGTGAAGCGCCGAGGACAGTGATCGGTGGCTACACCTTC
CASSEAPRTVIGGYTF
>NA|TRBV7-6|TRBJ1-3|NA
TGTGCCAGCAGCTTGGTCTCGGGGGGCTCTGGAAACACCATATATTTT
CASSLVSGGSGNTIYF
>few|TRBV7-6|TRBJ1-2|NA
TGTGCCAGCAGCCCCGACAGTAACTATGGCTACACCTTC
CASSPDSNYGYTF
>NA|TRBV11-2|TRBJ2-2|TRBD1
TGTGCCAGCAGCTTAGGCATGGCAGGGGGCGCGTGGAACACCGGGGAGCTGTTTTTT
CASSLGMAGGAWNTGELFF
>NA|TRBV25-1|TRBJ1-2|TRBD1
TGTGCCAGCAGTGAATTACAGGGGGGCTACACCTTC
CASSELQGGYTF
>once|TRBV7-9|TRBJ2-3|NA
TGTGCCAGCAGCTTATTTAGTATGGCGGGACAGAACACAGATACGCAGTATTTT
CASSLFSMAGQNTDTQYF
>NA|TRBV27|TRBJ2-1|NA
TGTGCCAGCAGTTTATCATACTACAATGAGCAGTTCTTC
CASSLSYYNEQFF
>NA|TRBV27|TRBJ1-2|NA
TGTGCCAGCAGTTTACGTTTCGGGGACTATGGCTACACCTTC
CASSLRFGDYGYTF
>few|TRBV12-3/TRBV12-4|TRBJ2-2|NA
TGTGCCAGCAGTTTGTTCATCACCGGGGAGCTGTTTTTT
CASSLFITGELFF
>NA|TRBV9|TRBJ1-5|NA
TGTGCCAGCAGCGTAGAGCCAGGGCACAATCAGCCCCAGCATTTT
CASSVEPGHNQPQHF
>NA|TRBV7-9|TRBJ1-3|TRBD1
TGTGCCAGCAGCCCTAGGGGGCCTATACCTGGAAACACCATATATTTT
CASSPRGPIPGNTIYF
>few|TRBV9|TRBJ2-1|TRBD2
TGTGCCAGCAGCGGGGCGACTAGCGGGAGACACAATGAGCAGTTCTTC
CASSGATSGRHNEQFF
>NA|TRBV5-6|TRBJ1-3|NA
TGTGCCAGCAGCTTGCAGGGGATCGTTGGTGGAAACACCATATATTTT
CASSLQGIVGGNTIYF
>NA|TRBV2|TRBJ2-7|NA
TGTGCCAGCAGTGACTACTACGAGCAGTACTTC
CASSDYYEQYF
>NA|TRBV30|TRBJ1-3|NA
TGTGCCTGGAGTGTACCAGGGCCAGGAAACACCATATATTTT
CAWSVPGPGNTIYF
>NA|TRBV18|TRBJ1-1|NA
TGTGCCAGCTCACCGCAGGCGCTTAACACTGAAGCTTTCTTT
CASSPQALNTEAFF
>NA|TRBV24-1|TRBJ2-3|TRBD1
TGTGCCACCAGTGATTGGGGACAGGGGATGGATACGCAGTATTTT
CATSDWGQGMDTQYF
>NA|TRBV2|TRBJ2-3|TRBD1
TGTGCCAGCAGTCAGGGACAGGGTATTTATACGCAGTATTTT
CASSQGQGIYTQYF
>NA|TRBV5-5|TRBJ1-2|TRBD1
TGTGCCAGCAGCTCGGGACAGGGATTTATCTATGGCTACACCTTC
CASSSGQGFIYGYTF
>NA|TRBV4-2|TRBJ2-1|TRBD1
TGTGCCAGCAGCCAACATCCAGGACAGGATGAGCAGTTCTTC
CASSQHPGQDEQFF
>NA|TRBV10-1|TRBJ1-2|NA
TGCGCCAGCAGTGAGCAGATGGACAGCGCTAACTATGGCTACACCTTC
CASSEQMDSANYGYTF
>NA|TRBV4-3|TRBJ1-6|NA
TGCGCCAGCAGCCAAGATGCCCAGACGGGGTCACCCCTCCACTTT
CASSQDAQTGSPLHF
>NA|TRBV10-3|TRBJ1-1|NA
TGTGCCATCAGTGAGGTTCCTACAGGGAACACTGAAGCTTTCTTT
CAISEVPTGNTEAFF
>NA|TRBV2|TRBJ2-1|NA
TGTGCCAGCAGTGGCCTAGTTTACAATGAGCAGTTCTTC
CASSGLVYNEQFF
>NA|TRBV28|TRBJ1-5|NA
TGTGCCAGCAGTTTGGACTTAATAGTGCAGCCCCAGCATTTT
CASSLDLIVQPQHF
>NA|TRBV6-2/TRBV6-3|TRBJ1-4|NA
TGTGCCAGCAGTTACTCAGGAGGAAGGAATGAAAAACTGTTTTTT
CASSYSGGRNEKLFF
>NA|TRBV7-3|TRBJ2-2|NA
TGTGCCAGCAGCTCCCGGGGAGCGGCAACCGGGGAGCTGTTTTTT
CASSSRGAATGELFF
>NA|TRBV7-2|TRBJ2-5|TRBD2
TGTGCCAGCAGCTTAGTTTGGTGGGCGGGAGGTGCAGAGACCCAGTACTTC
CASSLVWWAGGAETQYF
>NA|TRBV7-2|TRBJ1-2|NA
TGTGCCAGCAGCTTAGATCGACTCGTCCCTAACTATGGCTACACCTTC
CASSLDRLVPNYGYTF
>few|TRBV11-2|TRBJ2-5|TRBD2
TGTGCCAGCAGCTTCCTAGCGGGAGGGGGGTCGGAGACCCAGTACTTC
CASSFLAGGGSETQYF
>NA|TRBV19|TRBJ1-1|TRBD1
TGTGCCAGTAGTACGAGGGACAGTAACACTGAAGCTTTCTTT
CASSTRDSNTEAFF
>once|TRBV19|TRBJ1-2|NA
TGTGCCAGTTCCCGACAGGCTCAAACTAACTATGGCTACACCTTC
CASSRQAQTNYGYTF
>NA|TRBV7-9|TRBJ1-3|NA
TGTGCCAGCAGCTTCGGTGGAAACACCATATATTTT
CASSFGGNTIYF
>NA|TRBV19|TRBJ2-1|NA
TGTGCCAGTAGTATAGCCGCGGGGGCTCACTACAATGAGCAGTTCTTC
CASSIAAGAHYNEQFF
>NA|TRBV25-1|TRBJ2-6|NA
TGTGCCAGCAGGGAGACTGGGGCCAACGTCCTGACTTTC
CASRETGANVLTF
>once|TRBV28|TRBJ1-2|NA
TGTGCCAGCAGTTTTTCGACATCACGTAACTATGGCTACACCTTC
CASSFSTSRNYGYTF
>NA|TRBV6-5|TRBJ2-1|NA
TGTGCCAGCAGTCTCCTCCCTGGTGGCGGGGAGCAGTTCTTC
CASSLLPGGGEQFF
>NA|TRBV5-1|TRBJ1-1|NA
TGCGCCAGCAGCTTGGCAGAGAACACTGAAGCTTTCTTT
CASSLAENTEAFF
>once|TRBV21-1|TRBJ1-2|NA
TGTGCCAGCAGCCAACAGGGTCGGATGGGCTATGGCTACACCTTC
CASSQQGRMGYGYTF
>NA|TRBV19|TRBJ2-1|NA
TGTGCCAGTCACCGGGGGGCAGTCGCGAATGAGCAGTTCTTC
CASHRGAVANEQFF